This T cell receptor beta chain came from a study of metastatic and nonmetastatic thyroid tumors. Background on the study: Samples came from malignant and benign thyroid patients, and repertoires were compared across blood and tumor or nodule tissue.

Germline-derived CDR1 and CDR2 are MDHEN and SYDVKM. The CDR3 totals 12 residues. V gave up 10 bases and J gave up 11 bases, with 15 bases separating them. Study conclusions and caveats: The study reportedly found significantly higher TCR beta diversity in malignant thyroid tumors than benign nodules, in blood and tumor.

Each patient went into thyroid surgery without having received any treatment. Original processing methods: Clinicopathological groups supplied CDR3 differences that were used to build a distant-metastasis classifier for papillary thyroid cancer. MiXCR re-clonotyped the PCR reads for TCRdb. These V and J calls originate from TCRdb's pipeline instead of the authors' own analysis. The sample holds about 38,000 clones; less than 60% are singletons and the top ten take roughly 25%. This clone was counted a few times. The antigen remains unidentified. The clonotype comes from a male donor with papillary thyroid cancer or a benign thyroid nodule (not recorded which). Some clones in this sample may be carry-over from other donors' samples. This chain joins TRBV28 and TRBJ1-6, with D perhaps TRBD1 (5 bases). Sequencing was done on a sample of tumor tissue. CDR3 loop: CATREGGAPLHF. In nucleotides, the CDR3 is TGTGCCACACGCGAGGGAGGGGCACCCCTCCACTTT.